The next 26 T cell receptor beta chains were all read from a single sample in a study of Graves' ophthalmopathy and Graves' hyperthyroidism. TCR beta CDR3 amplification used RNA transcripts. RT-PCR was first run with HTBI primers, then multiplex PCR in a second round. In TCRdb, the multiplex PCR reads were re-called with MiXCR into one record per CDR3 protein. This sample has about 550,000 distinct CDR3 sequences; under 45% occur once, and the top ten carry about 4%. Sample: peripheral blood or thyroid tissue (not recorded which). Every receptor here comes from an adult man with Graves' hyperthyroidism.

This chain uses TRBV15 with TRBJ1-1; 10 positions agree with TRBD1. Germline loops: CDR1 LNHNV, CDR2 YYDKDF (reference sequence). The CDR3 extends over 14 amino acids. V gave up 3 bases and J gave up 3 bases; unmatched junction bases: 1. The CDR3: CATSSGTGDTEAFF. CDR3 DNA: TGTGCCACCAGCAGCGGGACAGGGGACACTGAAGCTTTCTTT.

This clonotype was observed at least ten times. The chain is built from TRBV15 and TRBJ1-5; no reliable D call. Trimming stripped 5 bases from V and 0 bases from J, with 17 bases between. Germline-derived CDR1 and CDR2 are LNHNV and YYDKDF (reference sequence). CDR3 length: 17 amino acids. The CDR3 DNA is TGTGCCACCAGCCCCCGGGCAGTAGGTTATAGCAATCAGCCCCAGCATTTT. Translating it yields CATSPRAVGYSNQPQHF.

This clonotype was recorded at least ten times. The rearrangement links TRBV29-1 to TRBJ1-5; the D gene is possibly TRBD1 (5 bases). Trimming pared 6 bases from V and 9 bases from J, leaving 18 bases between. The CDR3 is 13 residues long. From germline, CDR1 is SQVTM and CDR2 ANQGSEA. The CDR3 reads CSVRTGDGGPQHF. CDR3 DNA: TGCAGCGTGAGGACTGGGGATGGGGGGCCCCAGCATTTT.

CDR3 nucleotide sequence: TGTGCCAGCAGACAGGAGCGTCGGGGCGGCAATCAGCCCCAGCATTTT. Its protein is CASRQERRGGNQPQHF. V gene TRBV12-3 or TRBV12-4 combines with J gene TRBJ1-5, with a tentative D call TRBD1 (5 bases). The CDR3 loop spans 16 amino acids. The V end lost 6 bases, the J end lost 2 bases, and 17 bases lay between the germline ends.

At least ten counts were recorded for this clonotype. The V gene is TRBV2, the J gene TRBJ1-5; D is undetermined. Trimming shortened V by 0 bases and J by 2 bases, and 2 bases separated the two germline ends. CDR1 is SNHLY, CDR2 FYNNEI, per germline. CDR3 size: 13 residues. The CDR3 DNA sequence: TGTGCCAGCAGTGAAGCAGGCAATCAGCCCCAGCATTTT. It is translated as CASSEAGNQPQHF.

The chain carries TRBV2 and TRBJ1-5; 8 nucleotides align to TRBD1. Germline lookup yields CDR1 SNHLY and CDR2 FYNNEI. V shed 8 bases and J 0 bases; nucleotides not matched to a gene: 3. CDR3 length equals 14 residues. The CDR3 DNA reads as TGTGCCAGCTGGACAGGGTTTAGCAATCAGCCCCAGCATTTT. It specifies CASWTGFSNQPQHF.

This clonotype has just a few counts. This chain uses TRBV12-3 or TRBV12-4 with TRBJ2-2; tentatively, D is TRBD1 (6 bases). CDR3 length: 13 residues. The CDR3 nucleotides read TGTTTTTCCCGGGACACCTCCACCGGGGAGCTGTTTTTT. Amino acids: CFSRDTSTGELFF.

The chain uses TRBV5-5 and TRBJ1-1; 9 bases are shared with TRBD1. The CDR3 runs 15 residues. The germline gives CDR1 SGHKS, CDR2 YYEKEE (reference sequence). V lost 1 base, J lost 6 bases, and 7 bases stayed unmatched. This CDR3 is CASSLSFGTGSEAFF. The CDR3 region has the DNA TGTGCCAGCAGCTTGTCCTTCGGGACAGGGTCTGAAGCTTTCTTT.

This clonotype came up a few times. This sequence joins TRBV6-5 and TRBJ2-5; 8 positions agree with TRBD1. The CDR3 extends over 16 amino acids. The V segment lost 2 bases and the J segment 2 bases; nucleotides outside the gene matches: 7. Germline V CDR1 and CDR2: MNHEY, SVGAGI. The CDR3 sequence is CASSYQGALGQETQYF. The CDR3 DNA sequence: TGTGCCAGCAGTTACCAGGGGGCGCTAGGTCAAGAGACCCAGTACTTC.

The rearrangement links TRBV20-1 to TRBJ1-2, with a possible D match to TRBD1 (5 bases). Trimming took 0 bases from V and 4 from J, leaving 18 bases between them. The CDR3 has 16 residues. In germline, CDR1 is DFQATT, CDR2 SNEGSKA (reference sequence). CDR3 in amino acids: CSARDSGRAITYGYTF. CDR3 DNA: TGCAGTGCTAGAGATTCGGGCAGGGCTATCACCTATGGCTACACCTTC.

This clonotype was observed at least ten times. The chain couples TRBV7-8 to TRBJ1-2, with 7 bases that match TRBD1. J lost 2 bases, V lost 5 bases, and 17 bases had no gene match. Looked up from germline, CDR1 is SGHVS and CDR2 is FQNEAQ. This CDR3 has 18 residues. CDR3 DNA: TGTGCCAGCAGCCCGAGTCGGCGTGGGGACAGACGGAACTATGGCTACACCTTC. This sequence encodes CASSPSRRGDRRNYGYTF.

This clonotype was found many times. The DNA of the CDR3 is TGCAGTGCAGACAGGGAAGGGAACACTGAAGCTTTCTTT. This encodes CSADREGNTEAFF. J is TRBJ1-1 and V is TRBV20-1; 7 nucleotides agree with TRBD1. This CDR3 has 13 amino acids. CDR1 is DFQATT and CDR2 is SNEGSKA in the germline V gene (reference sequence). V shed 6 bases and J 1 base; nucleotides not matched to a gene: 5.

A word on this clonotype: With a much larger clone just one base away, this may be a read error. V and J are TRBV12-3 or TRBV12-4 and TRBJ2-7, with TRBD1 identical over 7 bases. The CDR3 has 16 amino acids. The V segment lost 5 bases and the J segment 2 bases; nucleotides outside the gene matches: 12. The CDR3 sequence: CASSPHVTGRTYEQYF. In nucleotides, the CDR3 is TGTGCCAGCAGTCCTCACGTGACAGGGCGGACCTACGAGCAGTACTTC.

This clonotype occurred a few times. The genes are TRBV7-9 and TRBJ1-4; TRBD1 agrees at 7 bases. Trimming removed 1 base from V and 8 bases from J; junction bases left unmatched: 10. Germline loops: CDR1 SEHNR, CDR2 FQNEAQ (reference sequence). The CDR3 totals 16 residues. The CDR3: CASSLDLAGGSEKLFF. CDR3 DNA sequence: TGTGCCAGCAGCTTAGATCTGGCAGGGGGAAGCGAAAAACTGTTTTTT. Drawing the rest from reference TRBV7-9 and TRBJ1-4, the complete variable domain is DTGVSQNPRHKITKRGQNVTFRCDPISEHNRLYWYRQTLGQGPEFLTYFQNEAQLEKSRLLSDRFSAERPKGSFSTLEIQRTEQGDSAMYLCASSLDLAGGSEKLFFGSGTQLSVL.

Worth noting for this clonotype: This sequence may be a read error, since a much larger clone differs from it by one base. The gene calls are TRBV10-3 and TRBJ1-6; no clear D. Germline CDR1 and CDR2: ENHRY and SYGVKD. The CDR3 consists of 15 residues. CDR3 sequence (DNA): TGTGCCAGCAGTGCAGAAATCCAAAATGATTCACCCCTCCACTTT. It codes for CASSAEIQNDSPLHF.

This clonotype was seen at least ten times. V is TRBV18 and J is TRBJ1-5; D is unclear. The germline V and J ends were trimmed by 2 bases and 6 bases, with 8 bases remaining between them. This CDR3 spans 13 amino acids. Per germline, CDR1 KGHSH and CDR2 LQKENI. The CDR3 reads CASSPNRGQPQHF. CDR3 coding DNA: TGTGCCAGCTCACCAAATCGGGGTCAGCCCCAGCATTTT. The full variable domain, in which reference TRBV18 and TRBJ1-5 provide the parts outside the CDR3, is NAGVMQNPRHLVRRRGQEARLRCSPMKGHSHVYWYRQLPEEGLKFMVYLQKENIIDESGMPKERFSAEFPKEGPSILRIQQVVRGDSAAYFCASSPNRGQPQHFGDGTRLSIL.

On this clonotype: This may be a read error: a much more frequent sequence differs by one nucleotide. The chain joins TRBV9 to TRBJ1-1; D gene unclear. CDR1 is SGDLS, CDR2 YYNGEE, per germline. This CDR3 spans 13 amino acids. CDR3: CASSFGVWTEASF. The DNA of the CDR3 is TGTGCCAGCAGCTTTGGGGTTTGGACTGAAGCTTCCTTT.

Regarding this clonotype: Germline and junction disagree at one end, which may indicate a read error. The chain links TRBV7-9 to TRBJ1-4; the D is unclear. Per the germline V gene, CDR1 is SEHNR and CDR2 is FQNEAQ (reference sequence). The CDR3 loop spans 15 amino acids. In DNA form, the CDR3 reads TGCGCCAGCACCGCCCTAGGAGCTGACGAAGAAAAACTGTTTTTT. It encodes CASTALGADEEKLFF.

This clonotype was picked up a small number of times. The chain carries TRBV20-1 and TRBJ2-2; 10 bases line up with TRBD1. Looked up from germline, CDR1 is DFQATT and CDR2 is SNEGSKA (reference sequence). This CDR3 has 14 amino acids. V trimming: 4 bases; J trimming: 7 bases; junction bases outside the gene matches: 6. The DNA of the CDR3 is TGCAGTGCTAAAAGACAGGGGGCGATCGGGGAGCTGTTTTTT. Residues: CSAKRQGAIGELFF.

This clonotype was found a few times. The chain carries TRBV7-9 and TRBJ1-3, with D maybe TRBD1 (5 bases). This CDR3 has 20 residues. Germline loops: CDR1 SEHNR, CDR2 FQNEAQ (reference sequence). The V and J ends lost 1 base and 0 bases respectively, with 22 bases between them. The CDR3 DNA sequence: TGTGCCAGCAGCTTAGGGGGACGGAGCGATCTTTTTAACTCTGGAAACACCATATATTTT. Translated: CASSLGGRSDLFNSGNTIYF.

This clonotype was seen many times. The chain recombines TRBV20-1 with TRBJ2-5, with a possible D match to TRBD2 (6 bases). V lost 6 bases, J lost 5 bases, and 25 bases lay in between. Germline V gene sequence: CDR1 DFQATT, CDR2 SNEGSKA (reference sequence). The CDR3 contains 16 residues. As DNA, the CDR3 is TGCAGTGCCCCGCGTGGAGGGCCTAATCTTGGGGAGACCCAGTACTTC. It codes for CSAPRGGPNLGETQYF.

The chain uses TRBV29-1 and TRBJ1-1; TRBD1 is a possible D gene (5 bases). CDR1 and CDR2 from the germline V gene are SQVTM and ANQGSEA. Trimming pared 5 bases from V and 3 bases from J, leaving 16 bases between. The CDR3 has 14 residues. In nucleotides, the CDR3 is TGCAGCGTTAGGGGCCCCGGAGTGTACACTGAAGCTTTCTTT. Translation gives CSVRGPGVYTEAFF.

The sample holds many counts of this clonotype. The chain carries TRBV12-3 or TRBV12-4 and TRBJ1-1; D not resolved. The ends were cut back, 6 bases at V and 6 bases at J, with 8 bases in the middle. The CDR3 covers 11 residues. The CDR3 sequence is CASSSRAEAFF. Here the CDR3 DNA reads TGTGCCAGCAGCTCCCGCGCTGAAGCTTTCTTT.

The chain has TRBV2 and TRBJ2-5; D may be TRBD1 (6 bases). The CDR3 length is 12 residues. Germline values: CDR1 SNHLY, CDR2 FYNNEI. CDR3 amino acids: CAHRVGMETQYF. The CDR3 DNA follows: TGTGCACACAGGGTAGGGATGGAGACCCAGTACTTC.

This chain joins TRBV12-3 or TRBV12-4 and TRBJ1-1, with a weak D call TRBD1 (6 bases). Trimming pared 8 bases from V and 4 bases from J, leaving 17 bases between. CDR3 length equals 14 residues. Here the CDR3 DNA reads TGTGCCAGCTCCCACACAGGGCAACGCACTGAAGCTTTCTTT. This translates into CASSHTGQRTEAFF.

The chain has TRBV10-3 and TRBJ2-7; D could derive from TRBD1 or TRBD2 (5 bases each). The length of the CDR3 is 16 residues. CDR1 and CDR2 from the germline V gene are ENHRY and SYGVKD. V shed 6 bases and J shed 5 bases, with 23 bases lying between them. CDR3: CAISRGPRVEGNEQYF. The CDR3 coding sequence is TGTGCCATCAGCCGGGGACCCAGGGTTGAGGGGAACGAGCAGTACTTC.